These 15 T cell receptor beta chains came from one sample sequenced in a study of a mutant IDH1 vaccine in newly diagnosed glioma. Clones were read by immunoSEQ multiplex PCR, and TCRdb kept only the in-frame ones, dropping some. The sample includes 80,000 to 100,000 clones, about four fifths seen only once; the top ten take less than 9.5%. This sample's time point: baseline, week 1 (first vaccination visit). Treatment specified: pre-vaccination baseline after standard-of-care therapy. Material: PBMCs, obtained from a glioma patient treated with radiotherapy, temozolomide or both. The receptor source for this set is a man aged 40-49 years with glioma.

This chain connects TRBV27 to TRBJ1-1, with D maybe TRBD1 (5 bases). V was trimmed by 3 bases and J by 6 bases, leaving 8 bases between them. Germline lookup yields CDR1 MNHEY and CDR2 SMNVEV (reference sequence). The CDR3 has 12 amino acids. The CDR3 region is CASSFWGAEAFF. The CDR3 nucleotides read TGTGCCAGCAGTTTCTGGGGGGCTGAAGCTTTCTTT.

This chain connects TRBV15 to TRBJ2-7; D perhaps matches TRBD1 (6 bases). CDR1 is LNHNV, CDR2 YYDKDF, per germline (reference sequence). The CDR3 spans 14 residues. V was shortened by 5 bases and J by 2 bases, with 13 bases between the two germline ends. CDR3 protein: CATSEGQIPYEQYF. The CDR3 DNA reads TGTGCCACCAGCGAAGGACAGATCCCCTACGAGCAGTACTTC.

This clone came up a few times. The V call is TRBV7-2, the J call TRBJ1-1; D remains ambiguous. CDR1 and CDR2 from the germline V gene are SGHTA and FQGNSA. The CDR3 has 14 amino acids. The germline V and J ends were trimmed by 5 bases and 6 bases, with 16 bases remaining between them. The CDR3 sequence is CASSRGMVAAEAFF. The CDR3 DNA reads TGTGCCAGCAGCCGTGGAATGGTCGCCGCTGAAGCTTTCTTT.

CDR3 bases: TGTGCCAGTAGGGACAGGGGGCAAGAGACCCAGTACTTC. This codes for CASRDRGQETQYF. The V call is TRBV19, the J call TRBJ2-5; 10 bases match TRBD1. This CDR3 spans 13 amino acids. Germline lookup yields CDR1 LNHDA and CDR2 SQIVND (reference sequence). V lost 6 bases and J lost 2; bases outside the gene matches: 0.

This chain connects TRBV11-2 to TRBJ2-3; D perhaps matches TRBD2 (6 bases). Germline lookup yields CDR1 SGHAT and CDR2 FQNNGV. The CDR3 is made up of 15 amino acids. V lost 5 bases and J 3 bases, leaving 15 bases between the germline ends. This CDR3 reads CASSGTARTTDTQYF. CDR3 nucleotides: TGTGCCAGCAGCGGGACTGCAAGAACGACAGATACGCAGTATTTT.

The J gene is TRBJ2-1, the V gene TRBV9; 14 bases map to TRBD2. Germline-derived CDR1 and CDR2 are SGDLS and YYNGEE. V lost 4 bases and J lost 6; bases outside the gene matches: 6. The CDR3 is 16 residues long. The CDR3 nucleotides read TGTGCCAGCAGCCCAAGGGGACTAGCGGGAGTCAATGAGCAGTTCTTC. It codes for CASSPRGLAGVNEQFF.

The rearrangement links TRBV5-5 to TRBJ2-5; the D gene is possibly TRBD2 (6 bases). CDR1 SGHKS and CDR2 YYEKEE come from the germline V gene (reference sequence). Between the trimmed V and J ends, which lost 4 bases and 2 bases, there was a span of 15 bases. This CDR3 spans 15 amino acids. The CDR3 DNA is TGTGCCAGCAGCCCCGTGCGGGGCGGACAAGAGACCCAGTACTTC. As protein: CASSPVRGGQETQYF.

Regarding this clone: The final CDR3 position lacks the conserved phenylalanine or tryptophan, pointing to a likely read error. The CDR3 protein is CASSLPSPSNTEAFL. The CDR3, as DNA: TGCGCCAGCAGCTTGCCTTCTCCCTCAAACACTGAAGCTTTCCTT. The V call is TRBV5-1, the J call TRBJ1-1; D gene uncertain. The CDR3 has 15 residues. Germline CDR1 is SGHRS and CDR2 is YFSETQ. Trimming cost V 1 base and J 2 bases, with 12 bases left between them.

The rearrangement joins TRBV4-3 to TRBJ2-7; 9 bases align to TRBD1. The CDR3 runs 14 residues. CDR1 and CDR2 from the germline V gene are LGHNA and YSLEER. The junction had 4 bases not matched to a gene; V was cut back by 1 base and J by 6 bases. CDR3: CASSQGRQGGEQYF. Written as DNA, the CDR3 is TGCGCCAGCAGCCAAGGGCGACAGGGGGGCGAGCAGTACTTC.

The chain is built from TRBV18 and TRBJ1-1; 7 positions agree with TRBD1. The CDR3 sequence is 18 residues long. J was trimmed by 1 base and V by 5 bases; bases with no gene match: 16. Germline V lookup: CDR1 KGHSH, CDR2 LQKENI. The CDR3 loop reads CASSDRRQGVSENTEAFF. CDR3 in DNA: TGTGCCAGCTCAGACCGGAGACAGGGCGTATCCGAGAACACTGAAGCTTTCTTT.

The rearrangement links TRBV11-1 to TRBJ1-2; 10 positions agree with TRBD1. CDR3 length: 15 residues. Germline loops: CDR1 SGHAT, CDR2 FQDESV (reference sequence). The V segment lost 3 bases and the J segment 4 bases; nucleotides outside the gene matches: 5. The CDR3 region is CASSLTGGAGYGYTF. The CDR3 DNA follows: TGTGCCAGCAGCTTGACAGGGGGCGCCGGCTATGGCTACACCTTC.

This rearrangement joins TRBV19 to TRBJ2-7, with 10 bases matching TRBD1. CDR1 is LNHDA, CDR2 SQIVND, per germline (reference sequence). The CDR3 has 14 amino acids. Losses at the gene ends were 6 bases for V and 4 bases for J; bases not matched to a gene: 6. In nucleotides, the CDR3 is TGTGCCAGTAGGACCGGGACAGGGGTTTACGAGCAGTACTTC. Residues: CASRTGTGVYEQYF.

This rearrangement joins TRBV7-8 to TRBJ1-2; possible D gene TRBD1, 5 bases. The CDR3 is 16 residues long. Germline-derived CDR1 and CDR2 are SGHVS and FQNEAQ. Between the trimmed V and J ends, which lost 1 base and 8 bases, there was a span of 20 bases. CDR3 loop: CASSLGSGTSRKGYTF. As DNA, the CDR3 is TGTGCCAGCAGCTTAGGGTCCGGGACGTCAAGGAAAGGCTACACCTTC.

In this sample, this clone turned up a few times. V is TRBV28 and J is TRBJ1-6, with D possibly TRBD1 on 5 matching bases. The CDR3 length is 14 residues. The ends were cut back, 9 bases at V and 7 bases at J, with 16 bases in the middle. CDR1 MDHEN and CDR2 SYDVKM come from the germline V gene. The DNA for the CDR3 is TGTGCCAGTTGGGACCCTGGGCGGAATTCACCCCTCCACTTT. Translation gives CASWDPGRNSPLHF.

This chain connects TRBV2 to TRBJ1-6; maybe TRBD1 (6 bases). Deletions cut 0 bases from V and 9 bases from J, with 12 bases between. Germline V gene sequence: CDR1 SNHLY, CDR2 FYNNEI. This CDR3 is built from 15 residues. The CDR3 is CASSEAGQGTSPLHF. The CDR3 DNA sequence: TGTGCCAGCAGTGAAGCGGGGCAGGGGACTTCACCCCTCCACTTT. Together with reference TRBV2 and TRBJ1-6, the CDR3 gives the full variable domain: EPEVTQTPSHQVTQMGQEVILRCVPISNHLYFYWYRQILGQKVEFLVSFYNNEISEKSEIFDDQFSVERPDGSNFTLKIRSTKLEDSAMYFCASSEAGQGTSPLHFGNGTRLTVT.